This TCR beta chain was recorded in a study of cytomegalovirus exposure and HLA in healthy donors. The study's findings and limits: The authors excluded some V segments, including TRBV6-2 and TRBV6-3, as indistinguishable. High specificity and sensitivity for cytomegalovirus status were reported for the classifier.

The CDR3 covers 14 residues. Germline CDR1 reads SGHTA; CDR2 reads FQGNSA. The V end was cut by 3 bases, the J end by 2 bases, with 10 bases between. A word on this clone: Its antigen is unidentified.

Nominally healthy donors were sampled, though unrecorded immune exposures were likely. Primers included in the PCR were 60 Vbeta and 13 Jbeta primers. Produced via immunoSEQ multiplex PCR; TCRdb's table is partial and in-frame only. The sample consists of under 50,000 clones, over 65% of them appearing once. The chain has TRBV7-2 and TRBJ2-5, with D tentatively TRBD1 (5 bases). Sequenced: PBMCs. The receptor was isolated from a man aged 50-60 years in good health and CMV-seropositive. CDR3 nucleotide sequence: TGTGCCAGCAGCTTGAAGGGGCTACAAGAGACCCAGTACTTC. This sequence encodes CASSLKGLQETQYF.